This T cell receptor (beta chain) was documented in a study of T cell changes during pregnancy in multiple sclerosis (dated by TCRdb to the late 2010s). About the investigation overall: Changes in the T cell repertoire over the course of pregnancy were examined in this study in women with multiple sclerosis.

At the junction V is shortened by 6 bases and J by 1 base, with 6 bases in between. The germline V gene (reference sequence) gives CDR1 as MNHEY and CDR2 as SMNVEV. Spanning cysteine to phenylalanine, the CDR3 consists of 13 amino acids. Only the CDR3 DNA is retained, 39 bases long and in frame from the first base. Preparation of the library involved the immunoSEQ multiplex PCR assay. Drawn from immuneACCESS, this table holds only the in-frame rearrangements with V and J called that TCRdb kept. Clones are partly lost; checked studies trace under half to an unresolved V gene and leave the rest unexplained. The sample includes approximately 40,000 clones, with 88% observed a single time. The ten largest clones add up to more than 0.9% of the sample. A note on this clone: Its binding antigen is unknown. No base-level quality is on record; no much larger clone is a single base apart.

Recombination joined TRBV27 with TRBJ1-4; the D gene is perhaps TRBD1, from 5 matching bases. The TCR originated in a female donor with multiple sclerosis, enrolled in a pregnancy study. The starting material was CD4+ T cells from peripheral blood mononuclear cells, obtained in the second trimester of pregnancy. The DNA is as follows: TGTGCCAGCAGGGGGGGAACTAATGAAAAACTGTTTTTT. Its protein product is CASRGGTNEKLFF.